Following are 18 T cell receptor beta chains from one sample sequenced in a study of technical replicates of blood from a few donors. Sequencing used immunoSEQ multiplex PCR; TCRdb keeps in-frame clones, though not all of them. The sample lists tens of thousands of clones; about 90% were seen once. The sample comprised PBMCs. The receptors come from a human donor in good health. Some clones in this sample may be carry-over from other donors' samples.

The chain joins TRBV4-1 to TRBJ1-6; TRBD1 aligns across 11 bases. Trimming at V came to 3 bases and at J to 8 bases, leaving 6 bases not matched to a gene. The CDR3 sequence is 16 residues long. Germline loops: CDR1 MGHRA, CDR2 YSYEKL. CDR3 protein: CASSHYPGQGDSPLHF. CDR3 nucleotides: TGCGCCAGCAGCCACTATCCGGGACAGGGGGATTCACCCCTCCACTTT.

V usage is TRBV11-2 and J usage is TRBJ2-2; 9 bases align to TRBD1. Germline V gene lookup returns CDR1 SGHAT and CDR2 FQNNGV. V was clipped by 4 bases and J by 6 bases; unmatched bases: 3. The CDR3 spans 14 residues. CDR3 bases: TGTGCCAGCAGCTGGGACAGGGTTGCCGGGGAGCTGTTTTTT. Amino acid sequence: CASSWDRVAGELFF.

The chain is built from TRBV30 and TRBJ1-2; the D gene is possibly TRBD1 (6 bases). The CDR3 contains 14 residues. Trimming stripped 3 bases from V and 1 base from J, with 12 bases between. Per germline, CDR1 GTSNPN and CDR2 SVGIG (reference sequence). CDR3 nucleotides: TGTGCCTGGAGCCCAGGACAGTTTAACTATGGCTACACCTTC. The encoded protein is CAWSPGQFNYGYTF.

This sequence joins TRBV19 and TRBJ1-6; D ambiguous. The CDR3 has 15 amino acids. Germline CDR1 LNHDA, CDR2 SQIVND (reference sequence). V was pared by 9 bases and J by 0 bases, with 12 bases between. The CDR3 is CASDVGSSYNSPLHF. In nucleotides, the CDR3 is TGTGCCAGCGATGTGGGGAGCTCCTATAATTCACCCCTCCACTTT.

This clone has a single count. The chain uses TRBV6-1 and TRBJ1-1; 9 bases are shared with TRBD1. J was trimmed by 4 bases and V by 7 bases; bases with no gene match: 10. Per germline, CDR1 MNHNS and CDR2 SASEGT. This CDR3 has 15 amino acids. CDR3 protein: CASKRDRDQSTEAFF. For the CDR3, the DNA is TGTGCCAGCAAAAGGGACAGGGATCAGAGCACTGAAGCTTTCTTT.

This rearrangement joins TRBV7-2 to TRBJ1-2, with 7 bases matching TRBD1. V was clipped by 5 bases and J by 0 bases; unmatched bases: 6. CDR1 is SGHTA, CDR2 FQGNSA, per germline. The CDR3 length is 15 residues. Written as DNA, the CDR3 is TGTGCCAGCAGCCTTTGGACAGGCCCTAACTATGGCTACACCTTC. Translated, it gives CASSLWTGPNYGYTF.

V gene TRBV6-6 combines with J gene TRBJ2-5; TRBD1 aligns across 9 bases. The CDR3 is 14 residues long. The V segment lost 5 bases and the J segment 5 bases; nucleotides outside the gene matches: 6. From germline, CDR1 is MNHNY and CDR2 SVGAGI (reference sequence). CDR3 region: CASSTGQGIETQYF. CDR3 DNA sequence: TGTGCCAGCAGTACTGGACAGGGGATCGAGACCCAGTACTTC.

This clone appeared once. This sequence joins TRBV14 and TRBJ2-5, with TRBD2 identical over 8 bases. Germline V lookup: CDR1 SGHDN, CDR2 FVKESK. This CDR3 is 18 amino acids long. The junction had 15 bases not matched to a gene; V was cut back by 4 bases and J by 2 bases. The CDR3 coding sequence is TGTGCCAGCAGCCTCCCCAGCTTGAGCGGGAGTCGACAAGAGACCCAGTACTTC. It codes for CASSLPSLSGSRQETQYF.

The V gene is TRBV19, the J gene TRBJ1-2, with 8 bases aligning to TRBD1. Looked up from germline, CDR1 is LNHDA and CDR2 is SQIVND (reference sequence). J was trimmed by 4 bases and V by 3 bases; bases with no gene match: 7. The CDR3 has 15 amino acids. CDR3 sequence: CASSIQGALLYGYTF. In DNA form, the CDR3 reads TGTGCCAGTAGTATCCAGGGGGCTTTACTCTATGGCTACACCTTC.

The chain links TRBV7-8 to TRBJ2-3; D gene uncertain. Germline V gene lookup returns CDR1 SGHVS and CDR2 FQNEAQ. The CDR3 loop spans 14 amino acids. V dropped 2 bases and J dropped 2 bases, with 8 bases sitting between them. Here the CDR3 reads CASSLTRITDTQYF. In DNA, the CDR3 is TGTGCCAGCAGCTTAACTCGAATCACAGATACGCAGTATTTT.

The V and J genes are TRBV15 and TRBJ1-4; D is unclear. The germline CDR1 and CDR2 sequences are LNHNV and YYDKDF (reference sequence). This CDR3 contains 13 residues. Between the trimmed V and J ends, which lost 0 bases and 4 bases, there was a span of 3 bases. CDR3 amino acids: CATSRDHNEKLFF. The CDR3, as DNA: TGTGCCACCAGCAGAGATCATAATGAAAAACTGTTTTTT.

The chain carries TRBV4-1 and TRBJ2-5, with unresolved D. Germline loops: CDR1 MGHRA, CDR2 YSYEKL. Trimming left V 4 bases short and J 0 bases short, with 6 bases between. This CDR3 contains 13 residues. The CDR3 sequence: CASSPQYQETQYF. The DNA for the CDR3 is TGCGCCAGCAGCCCCCAGTACCAAGAGACCCAGTACTTC.

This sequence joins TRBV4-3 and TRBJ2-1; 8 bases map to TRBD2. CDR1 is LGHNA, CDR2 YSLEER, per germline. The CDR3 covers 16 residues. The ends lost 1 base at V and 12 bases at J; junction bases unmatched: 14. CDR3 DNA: TGCGCCAGCAGCCAAGCAGCACTAGCGGTTACTCGACGGCAGTTCTTC. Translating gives CASSQAALAVTRRQFF.

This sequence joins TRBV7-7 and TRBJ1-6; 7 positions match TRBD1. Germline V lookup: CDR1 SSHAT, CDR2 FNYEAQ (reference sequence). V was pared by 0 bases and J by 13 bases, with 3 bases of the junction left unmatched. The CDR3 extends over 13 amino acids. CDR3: CASSLAQGDPLHF. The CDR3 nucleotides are TGTGCCAGCAGCTTAGCCCAGGGGGATCCCCTCCACTTT.

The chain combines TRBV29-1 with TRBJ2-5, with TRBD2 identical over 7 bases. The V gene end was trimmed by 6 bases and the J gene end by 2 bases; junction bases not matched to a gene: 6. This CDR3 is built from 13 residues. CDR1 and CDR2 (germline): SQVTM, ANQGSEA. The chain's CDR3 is CSVGASGQETQYF. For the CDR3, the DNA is TGCAGCGTGGGTGCTAGCGGACAAGAGACCCAGTACTTC.

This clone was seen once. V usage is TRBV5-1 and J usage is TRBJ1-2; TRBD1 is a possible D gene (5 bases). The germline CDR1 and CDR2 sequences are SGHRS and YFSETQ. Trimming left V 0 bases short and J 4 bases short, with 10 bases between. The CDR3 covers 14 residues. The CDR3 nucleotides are TGCGCCAGCAGCTTGGAAGGGGTCAGCTATGGCTACACCTTC. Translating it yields CASSLEGVSYGYTF.

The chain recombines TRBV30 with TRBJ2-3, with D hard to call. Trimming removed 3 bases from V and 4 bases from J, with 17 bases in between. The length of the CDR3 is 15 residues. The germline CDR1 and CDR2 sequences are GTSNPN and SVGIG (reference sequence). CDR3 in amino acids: CAWRNQERIADTQYF. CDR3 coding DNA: TGTGCCTGGAGAAATCAGGAAAGGATAGCAGATACGCAGTATTTT.

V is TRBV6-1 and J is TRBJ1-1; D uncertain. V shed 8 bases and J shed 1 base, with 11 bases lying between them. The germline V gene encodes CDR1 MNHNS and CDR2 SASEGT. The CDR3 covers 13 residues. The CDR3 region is CASPTRENTEAFF. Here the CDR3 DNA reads TGTGCCAGCCCCACCCGGGAGAACACTGAAGCTTTCTTT.